Shown below are 18 T cell receptor beta chains from a single sample sequenced in a study of cytomegalovirus exposure and HLA in healthy donors. The PCR contained 60 Vbeta and 13 Jbeta primers. Data came from immunoSEQ multiplex PCR; TCRdb stores just in-frame clones and leaves some out. The sample records roughly 120,000 clones, approximately 79% being singletons. Input material: PBMCs. The receptor source for this set is a man in his fifties in good health and CMV-seropositive.

This clone was found once. The chain recombines TRBV7-2 with TRBJ2-5; 9 nucleotides match TRBD1. The germline CDR1 and CDR2 sequences are SGHTA and FQGNSA. CDR3 length: 17 residues. Trimming at V came to 5 bases and at J to 5 bases, leaving 15 bases not matched to a gene. Here the CDR3 reads CASSLMGTGTSGETQYF. In DNA, the CDR3 is TGTGCCAGCAGCCTCATGGGGACAGGGACATCAGGGGAGACCCAGTACTTC.

The J gene is TRBJ2-3, the V gene TRBV5-4; TRBD2 agrees at 14 bases. The CDR3 runs to 17 residues. Trimming removed 4 bases from V and 4 bases from J; junction bases left unmatched: 8. Germline CDR1 is SGHNT and CDR2 is YYREEE (reference sequence). For the CDR3, the DNA is TGTGCCAGCAGCCCCGGACTAGCGGGAGGAGAGGCAGATACGCAGTATTTT. This codes for CASSPGLAGGEADTQYF.

CDR3 region: CASRPTGVSGNTIYF. The CDR3 DNA sequence: TGCGCCAGCAGACCCACAGGGGTTTCTGGAAACACCATATATTTT. This sequence joins TRBV5-1 and TRBJ1-3; 7 bases agree with TRBD1. The germline gives CDR1 SGHRS, CDR2 YFSETQ. The CDR3 spans 15 residues. The J segment lost 1 base and the V segment lost 5 bases, leaving 6 bases of the junction unmatched.

Comment on this clone: This likely comes from a read error, as the CDR3 has no conserved phenylalanine or tryptophan at its end. The V and J genes are TRBV11-2 and TRBJ2-7; 7 bases match TRBD1. In germline, CDR1 is SGHAT, CDR2 FQNNGV. Trimming cost V 0 bases and J 3 bases; bases outside gene matches: 2. This CDR3 is 14 amino acids long. CDR3 bases: TGTGCCAGCAGCTTAGAACAGGGGAACTACGAGCAGTACCTC. Protein product: CASSLEQGNYEQYL.

The chain recombines TRBV5-6 with TRBJ2-3; D might be TRBD2 (6 bases). Per the germline V gene, CDR1 is SGHDT and CDR2 is YYEEEE. This CDR3 contains 17 residues. Trimming left V 4 bases short and J 6 bases short, with 24 bases between. The CDR3 nucleotides are TGTGCCAGCAGCCCCGGCAGGTGGGAGGTGGGTGAGGATACGCAGTATTTT. It is translated as CASSPGRWEVGEDTQYF.

This clone was counted between two and nine times. The genes are TRBV12-5 and TRBJ1-2; weak D call: TRBD1 (6 bases). V was pared by 5 bases and J by 4 bases, with 11 bases between. Germline V gene data show CDR1 as LGHNT and CDR2 as FRNRAP. The CDR3 is 13 amino acids. CDR3 in DNA: TGTGCTAGTGGTCAAGGACAGATCTATGGCTACACCTTC. Residues: CASGQGQIYGYTF. Supplemented by reference TRBV12-5 and TRBJ1-2, the full variable domain reads DARVTQTPRHKVTEMGQEVTMRCQPILGHNTVFWYRQTMMQGLELLAYFRNRAPLDDSGMPKDRFSAEMPDATLATLKIQPSEPRDSAVYFCASGQGQIYGYTFGSGTRLTVV.

In its sample, this clone was seen once. This chain uses TRBV5-4 with TRBJ1-1; possible D gene TRBD1, 6 bases. The V gene's germline CDR1 is SGHNT and CDR2 YYREEE (reference sequence). The CDR3 consists of 17 residues. Trimming removed 0 bases from V and 0 bases from J, with 15 bases in between. CDR3 region: CASSLGSLQGLNTEAFF. The CDR3 DNA is TGTGCCAGCAGCTTGGGGAGCTTACAGGGTCTGAACACTGAAGCTTTCTTT.

J is TRBJ2-3 and V is TRBV28, with 12 bases matching TRBD2. The V and J ends lost 7 bases and 2 bases, in that order; junction bases with no gene match: 10. Germline CDR1 MDHEN, CDR2 SYDVKM. This CDR3 has 17 amino acids. The CDR3 region is CASTPLGLAGFTDTQYF. CDR3 nucleotides: TGTGCCAGCACGCCCTTGGGACTAGCGGGTTTCACAGATACGCAGTATTTT.

V gene TRBV10-1 combines with J gene TRBJ2-3, with 9 bases matching TRBD2. The germline V gene has CDR1 WNHNN and CDR2 SYGVQD (reference sequence). The CDR3 contains 16 residues. After removal of 1 base from V and 5 bases from J, the junction contained 7 bases not matched to a gene. The CDR3 loop is CASSELVAGDGDTQYF. CDR3 sequence (DNA): TGCGCCAGCAGTGAGTTGGTAGCGGGGGACGGAGATACGCAGTATTTT.

The chain recombines TRBV4-2 with TRBJ2-2; 7 bases are shared with TRBD2. Germline CDR1 and CDR2: LGHNA and YNFKEQ. After removal of 4 bases from V and 5 bases from J, the junction contained 7 bases not matched to a gene. The CDR3 totals 15 residues. The CDR3 coding sequence is TGTGCCAGCAGCCCAGGACTAGTCCGGACCGGGGAGCTGTTTTTT. Translation: CASSPGLVRTGELFF.

This clone was observed a handful of times. The gene calls are TRBV10-3 and TRBJ2-5, with 13 bases aligning to TRBD2. The CDR3 spans 18 residues. Germline V gene data show CDR1 as ENHRY and CDR2 as SYGVKD. The junction had 11 bases not matched to a gene; V was cut back by 3 bases and J by 4 bases. The CDR3 region is CAISDPTTSGGLGETQYF. The CDR3 nucleotides are TGTGCCATCAGTGACCCGACGACTAGCGGGGGGCTAGGAGAGACCCAGTACTTC.

This sequence joins TRBV27 and TRBJ2-3; TRBD2 matches 7 bases. This CDR3 is built from 14 residues. The V gene's germline CDR1 is MNHEY and CDR2 SMNVEV (reference sequence). The V segment lost 0 bases and the J segment 5 bases; nucleotides outside the gene matches: 2. This CDR3 is CASSLSGGGDTQYF. The CDR3 DNA reads as TGTGCCAGCAGTTTATCCGGCGGGGGAGATACGCAGTATTTT.

The chain links TRBV19 to TRBJ1-4; no firm D call. Looked up from germline, CDR1 is LNHDA and CDR2 is SQIVND (reference sequence). This CDR3 region has 15 residues. V shed 6 bases and J shed 0 bases, with 11 bases lying between them. The CDR3, as DNA: TGTGCCAGTAGACTACAAGTTGCAACTAATGAAAAACTGTTTTTT. It translates to CASRLQVATNEKLFF.

Points on this clone: The same CDR3 can be traced to other DNA sequences in this sample. The chain couples TRBV7-8 to TRBJ2-7, with 9 positions matching TRBD1. Germline CDR1 is SGHVS and CDR2 is FQNEAQ. The CDR3 covers 14 residues. V lost 4 bases and J lost 1; bases outside the gene matches: 2. The CDR3 region has the DNA TGTGCCAGCAGCTCCGGACAGGGGTCCTACGAGCAGTACTTC. Translated, it gives CASSSGQGSYEQYF.

The chain combines TRBV5-1 with TRBJ2-7, with D perhaps matching TRBD1 (6 bases). This CDR3 has 13 residues. V was shortened by 0 bases and J by 7 bases, with 11 bases between the two germline ends. Germline V lookup: CDR1 SGHRS, CDR2 YFSETQ. The CDR3 DNA follows: TGCGCCAGCAGCTTGGACAGGGCAAGGGAGCAGTACTTC. As protein: CASSLDRAREQYF.

This chain joins TRBV5-1 and TRBJ2-1; 9 bases fit TRBD1. After removal of 5 bases from V and 7 bases from J, the junction contained 16 bases not matched to a gene. This CDR3 region has 17 residues. Germline V gives CDR1 SGHRS, CDR2 YFSETQ. The CDR3 DNA follows: TGCGCCAGCAGATCAATCTGGACAGGGGCGAGTTTGAATGAGCAGTTCTTC. This translates into CASRSIWTGASLNEQFF.

The CDR3 region has the DNA TGCACGCTGGACAGGGACACTGAAGCTTTCTTT. Translation gives CTLDRDTEAFF. The J gene is TRBJ1-1, the V gene TRBV29-1; TRBD1 matches 8 bases. CDR3 length: 11 amino acids. The germline V gene has CDR1 SQVTM and CDR2 ANQGSEA.

This chain joins TRBV27 and TRBJ2-7; 7 bases are a match to TRBD1. V shed 8 bases and J 3 bases; nucleotides not matched to a gene: 22. The germline V gene encodes CDR1 MNHEY and CDR2 SMNVEV (reference sequence). CDR3 length equals 18 residues. CDR3 region: CASADTRLPGQWGYEQYF. The CDR3 DNA sequence: TGTGCCAGCGCCGACACTCGATTGCCGGGACAGTGGGGCTACGAGCAGTACTTC.